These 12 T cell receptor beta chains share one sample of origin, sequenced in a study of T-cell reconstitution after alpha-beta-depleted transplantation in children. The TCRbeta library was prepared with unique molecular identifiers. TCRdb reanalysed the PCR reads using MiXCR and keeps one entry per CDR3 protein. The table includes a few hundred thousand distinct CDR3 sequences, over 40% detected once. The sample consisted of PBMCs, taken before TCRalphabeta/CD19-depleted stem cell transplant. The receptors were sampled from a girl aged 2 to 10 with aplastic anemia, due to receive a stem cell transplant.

The CDR3 loop reads CAWSVGLAVSYEQYF. In nucleotides, the CDR3 is TGTGCCTGGAGTGTAGGACTAGCGGTCTCCTACGAGCAGTACTTC. The rearrangement links TRBV30 to TRBJ2-7, with TRBD2 matching 10 bases. CDR3 length: 15 amino acids. Germline V CDR1 and CDR2: GTSNPN, SVGIG (reference sequence). The junction had 2 bases not matched to a gene; V was cut back by 0 bases and J by 0 bases.

The CDR3 reads CASSLVGTQQGEQYF. The CDR3 bases are TGCGCCAGCAGCTTGGTTGGGACTCAACAGGGCGAGCAGTACTTC. The chain uses TRBV5-1 and TRBJ2-7; D possibly uses TRBD1 or TRBD2 (6 bases each). Germline-derived CDR1 and CDR2 are SGHRS and YFSETQ. The V gene lost 0 bases and the J gene lost 6 bases, with 16 bases spanning the gap. The CDR3 contains 15 residues.

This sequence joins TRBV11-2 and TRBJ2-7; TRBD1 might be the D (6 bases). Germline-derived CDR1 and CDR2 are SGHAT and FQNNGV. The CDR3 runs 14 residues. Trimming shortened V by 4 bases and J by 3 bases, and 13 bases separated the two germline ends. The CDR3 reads CASSSLEGGYEQYF. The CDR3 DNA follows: TGTGCCAGCAGCTCCCTGGAAGGGGGCTACGAGCAGTACTTC. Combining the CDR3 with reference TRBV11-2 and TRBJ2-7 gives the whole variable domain EAGVAQSPRYKIIEKRQSVAFWCNPISGHATLYWYQQILGQGPKLLIQFQNNGVVDDSQLPKDRFSAERLKGVDSTLKIQPAKLEDSAVYLCASSSLEGGYEQYFGPGTRLTVT.

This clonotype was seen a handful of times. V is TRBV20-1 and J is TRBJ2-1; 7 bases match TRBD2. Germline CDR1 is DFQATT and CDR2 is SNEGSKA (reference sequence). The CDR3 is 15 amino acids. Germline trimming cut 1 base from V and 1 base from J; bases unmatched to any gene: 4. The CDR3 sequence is CSARGPSGSYNEQFF. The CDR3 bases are TGCAGTGCTAGAGGCCCTAGCGGTTCCTACAATGAGCAGTTCTTC.

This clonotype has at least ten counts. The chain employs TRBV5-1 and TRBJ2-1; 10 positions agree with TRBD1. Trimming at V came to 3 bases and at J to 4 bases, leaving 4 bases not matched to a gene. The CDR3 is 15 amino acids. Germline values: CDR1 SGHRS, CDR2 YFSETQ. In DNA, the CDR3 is TGCGCCAGCAGCTACGGGACAGGGGAATACAATGAGCAGTTCTTC. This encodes CASSYGTGEYNEQFF.

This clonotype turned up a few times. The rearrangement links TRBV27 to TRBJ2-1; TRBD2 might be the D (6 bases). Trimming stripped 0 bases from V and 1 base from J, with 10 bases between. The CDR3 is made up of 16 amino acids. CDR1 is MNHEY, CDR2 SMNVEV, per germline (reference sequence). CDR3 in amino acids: CASSLSWRGSYNEQFF. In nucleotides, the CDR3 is TGTGCCAGCAGTTTATCGTGGCGGGGTTCCTACAATGAGCAGTTCTTC.

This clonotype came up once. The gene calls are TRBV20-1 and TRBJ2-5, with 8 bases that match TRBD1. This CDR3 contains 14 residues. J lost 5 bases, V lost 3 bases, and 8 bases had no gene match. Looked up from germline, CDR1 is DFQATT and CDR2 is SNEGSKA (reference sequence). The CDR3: CSASRRQGLETQYF. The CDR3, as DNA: TGCAGTGCTAGCCGCCGACAGGGGCTGGAGACCCAGTACTTC.

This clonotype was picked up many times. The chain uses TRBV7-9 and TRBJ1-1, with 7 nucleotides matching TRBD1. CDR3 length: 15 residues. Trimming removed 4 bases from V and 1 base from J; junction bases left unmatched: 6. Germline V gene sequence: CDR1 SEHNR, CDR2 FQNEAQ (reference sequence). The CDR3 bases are TGTGCCAGCAGCTCCATCGGGACAGCGAACACTGAAGCTTTCTTT. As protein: CASSSIGTANTEAFF. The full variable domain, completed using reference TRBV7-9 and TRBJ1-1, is DTGVSQNPRHKITKRGQNVTFRCDPISEHNRLYWYRQTLGQGPEFLTYFQNEAQLEKSRLLSDRFSAERPKGSFSTLEIQRTEQGDSAMYLCASSSIGTANTEAFFGQGTRLTVV.

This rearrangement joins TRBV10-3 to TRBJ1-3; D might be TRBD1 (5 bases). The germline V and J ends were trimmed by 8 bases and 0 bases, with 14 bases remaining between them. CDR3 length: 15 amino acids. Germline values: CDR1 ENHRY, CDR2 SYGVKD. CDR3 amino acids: CAIGSGTDSGNTIYF. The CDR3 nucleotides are TGTGCCATCGGTTCCGGGACGGACTCTGGAAACACCATATATTTT.

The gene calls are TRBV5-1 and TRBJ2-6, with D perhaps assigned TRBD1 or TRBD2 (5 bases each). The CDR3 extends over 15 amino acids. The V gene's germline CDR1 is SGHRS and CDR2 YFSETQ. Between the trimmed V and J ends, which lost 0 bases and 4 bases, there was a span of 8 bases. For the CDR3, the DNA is TGCGCCAGCAGCTTGGCGGGGCCAGGGGCCAACGTCCTGACTTTC. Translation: CASSLAGPGANVLTF.

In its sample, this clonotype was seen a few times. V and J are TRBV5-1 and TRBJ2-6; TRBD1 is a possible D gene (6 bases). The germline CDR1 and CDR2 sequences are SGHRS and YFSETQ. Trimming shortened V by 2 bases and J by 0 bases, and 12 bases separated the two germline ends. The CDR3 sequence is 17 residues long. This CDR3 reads CASSFGRGSSGANVLTF. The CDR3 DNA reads TGCGCCAGCAGCTTTGGCAGGGGCAGCTCTGGGGCCAACGTCCTGACTTTC.

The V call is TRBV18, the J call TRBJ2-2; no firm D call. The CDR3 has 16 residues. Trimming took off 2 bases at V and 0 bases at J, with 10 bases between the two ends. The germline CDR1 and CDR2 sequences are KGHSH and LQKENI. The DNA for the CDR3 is TGTGCCAGCTCACCAAGGCCCGTACCGAACACCGGGGAGCTGTTTTTT. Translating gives CASSPRPVPNTGELFF.